This is a list of T cell receptor beta chains from one sample in a study of CD8 T cells in ankylosing spondylitis. From the 5' RACE reads, TCRdb called clonotypes with MiXCR, one entry per CDR3 protein. The table shows roughly 450,000 distinct CDR3 sequences, with 25% to 30% occurring only once. Sequencing was done on a sample of blood, either unsorted or a sorted T cell fraction (not recorded which). The receptors here all came from a male donor with ankylosing spondylitis. Both conserved end residues are trimmed from each CDR3. D genes are given only for firm matches. Only some rows state a clone size, as once, few, many or a class for expanded clones.

J gene: TRBJ2-4
clone size: .
D gene: TRBD2
V gene: TRBV7-8
CDR3 protein: ASSKGLASPLLAKNIQY

J gene: TRBJ2-1
clone size: .
D gene: TRBD2
V gene: TRBV5-1
CDR3 protein: ASSLELAGGSYNEQF

J gene: TRBJ2-1
clone size: few
D gene: .
V gene: TRBV12-3/TRBV12-4
CDR3 protein: ASSLRLAKTNEQF

J gene: TRBJ2-1
clone size: few
D gene: .
V gene: TRBV15
CDR3 protein: ATSRGGSSYNEQF

J gene: TRBJ2-3
clone size: .
D gene: .
V gene: TRBV9
CDR3 protein: ASSVGVDTQY

J gene: TRBJ2-1
clone size: few
D gene: .
V gene: TRBV2
CDR3 protein: ASRDLGYNEQF

J gene: TRBJ2-1
clone size: .
D gene: TRBD2
V gene: TRBV7-2
CDR3 protein: ASSYAGTSYNEQF

J gene: TRBJ1-4
clone size: few
D gene: TRBD1
V gene: TRBV29-1
CDR3 protein: SASGGLREKLF

J gene: TRBJ1-2
clone size: few
D gene: .
V gene: TRBV29-1
CDR3 protein: SVIRDAYGYT

J gene: TRBJ1-1
clone size: .
D gene: .
V gene: TRBV29-1
CDR3 protein: SVDENLNTEAF

J gene: TRBJ2-3
clone size: .
D gene: TRBD2
V gene: TRBV7-2
CDR3 protein: ASKTTSGSTDTQY

J gene: TRBJ1-1
clone size: .
D gene: TRBD1
V gene: TRBV12-3/TRBV12-4
CDR3 protein: ASSQTGSNTEAF

J gene: TRBJ2-3
clone size: few
D gene: TRBD2
V gene: TRBV11-2
CDR3 protein: ASSVGLAGGRTDTQY

J gene: TRBJ2-3
clone size: few
D gene: .
V gene: TRBV4-1
CDR3 protein: ASSQAEEDTQY

J gene: TRBJ2-3
clone size: few
D gene: .
V gene: TRBV29-1
CDR3 protein: SERQALTDTQY

J gene: TRBJ2-6
clone size: many
D gene: .
V gene: TRBV20-1
CDR3 protein: SAGLEFNSGANVLT